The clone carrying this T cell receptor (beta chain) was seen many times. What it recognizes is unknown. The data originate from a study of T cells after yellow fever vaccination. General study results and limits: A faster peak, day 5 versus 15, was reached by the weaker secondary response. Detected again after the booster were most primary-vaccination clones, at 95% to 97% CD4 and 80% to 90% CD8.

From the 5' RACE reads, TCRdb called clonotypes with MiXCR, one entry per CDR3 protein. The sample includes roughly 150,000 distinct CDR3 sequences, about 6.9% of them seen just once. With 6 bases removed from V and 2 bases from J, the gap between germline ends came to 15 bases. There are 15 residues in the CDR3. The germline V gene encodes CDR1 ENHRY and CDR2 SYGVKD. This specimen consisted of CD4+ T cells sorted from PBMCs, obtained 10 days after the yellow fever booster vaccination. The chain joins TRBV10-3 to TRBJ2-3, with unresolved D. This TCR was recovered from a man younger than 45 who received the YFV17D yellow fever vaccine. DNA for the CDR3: TGTGCCATCAGCGGTGGCAGGCTTAACACAGATACGCAGTATTTT. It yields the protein CAISGGRLNTDTQYF.